Shown below are 26 T cell receptor beta chains from a single sample sequenced in a study of blood T cell repertoires in COVID-19. Assay: immunoSEQ multiplex PCR; the TCRdb copy retains only in-frame clones and omits some. The sample shows about 150,000 clones, around nine tenths of them seen only once. Sample: peripheral blood. These receptors were collected from a human donor in a cohort sampled during active COVID-19.

The chain uses TRBV2 and TRBJ2-1; D is possibly TRBD2 (6 bases). CDR3 length equals 19 residues. V was cut by 0 bases and J by 0 bases, with 18 bases left in between. Germline V gene lookup returns CDR1 SNHLY and CDR2 FYNNEI. CDR3 nucleotide sequence: TGTGCCAGCAGTGAAGCGGGGGATTTACTAGCCCACTCCTACAATGAGCAGTTCTTC. Its protein product is CASSEAGDLLAHSYNEQFF.

V usage is TRBV6-1 and J usage is TRBJ1-5; the D gene is possibly TRBD1 (6 bases). CDR1 is MNHNS and CDR2 is SASEGT in the germline V gene. The length of the CDR3 is 14 residues. Trimming cost V 1 base and J 12 bases, with 16 bases left between them. The CDR3 loop is CASSEGEGRGVQHF. The CDR3 nucleotides read TGTGCCAGCAGTGAAGGGGAAGGCAGGGGCGTCCAGCATTTT.

CDR3 in amino acids: CASSHELAGVPDTQYF. The CDR3, as DNA: TGTGCCAGCAGCCACGAACTAGCGGGGGTCCCAGATACGCAGTATTTT. This chain joins TRBV7-2 and TRBJ2-3, with 11 bases fitting TRBD2. Trimming at V came to 5 bases and at J to 4 bases, leaving 8 bases not matched to a gene. From germline, CDR1 is SGHTA and CDR2 FQGNSA. This CDR3 spans 16 amino acids.

The J gene is TRBJ2-3, the V gene TRBV11-3, with TRBD1 as a possible D gene (6 bases). V lost 5 bases and J lost 9, with 24 bases in between. Germline CDR1 reads SGHNT; CDR2 reads YENEEA. CDR3 size: 16 residues. Written as DNA, the CDR3 is TGTGCCAGCAGCCATAACGGTGGCAGGGGAATGTACACGCAGTATTTT. Amino acids: CASSHNGGRGMYTQYF.

Note on this clone: A junction boundary mismatches the germline segment, possibly from a read error. Distinct nucleotide sequences in the sample also encode this CDR3. The gene calls are TRBV2 and TRBJ2-7, with 8 bases aligning to TRBD2. The CDR3 runs 15 residues. Germline CDR1 SNHLY, CDR2 FYNNEI. The CDR3 DNA reads TGTGCCAGTAGTGACCCCTCTAGCGGGTCCTACGAGCAGTACTTC. It translates to CASSDPSSGSYEQYF.

The chain employs TRBV11-2 and TRBJ1-1; D may be TRBD1 (6 bases). The CDR3 covers 14 residues. Trimming stripped 0 bases from V and 5 bases from J, with 10 bases between. Per germline, CDR1 SGHAT and CDR2 FQNNGV. CDR3 nucleotides: TGTGCCAGCAGCTTAGAGGGGGCGCGGACTGAAGCTTTCTTT. This translates into CASSLEGARTEAFF.

The chain couples TRBV5-1 to TRBJ2-7; 7 nucleotides agree with TRBD2. J lost 12 bases, V lost 4 bases, and 13 bases had no gene match. The germline CDR1 and CDR2 sequences are SGHRS and YFSETQ. The CDR3 contains 13 residues. DNA of the CDR3: TGCGCCAGCAGCGGGGAGGGGATCGGGGTTTTGTACTTC. This translates into CASSGEGIGVLYF. The variable domain in full, completed from reference TRBV5-1 and TRBJ2-7, reads KAGVTQTPRYLIKTRGQQVTLSCSPISGHRSVSWYQQTPGQGLQFLFEYFSETQRNKGNFPGRFSGRQFSNSRSEMNVSTLELGDSALYLCASSGEGIGVLYFGPGTRLTVT.

V and J are TRBV24-1 and TRBJ1-5, with D possibly TRBD1 on 5 matching bases. The CDR3 length is 15 residues. Germline loops: CDR1 KGHDR, CDR2 SFDVKD. The V and J ends lost 3 bases and 2 bases respectively, with 10 bases between them. CDR3 amino acids: CATSDPSGGNQPQHF. CDR3 DNA sequence: TGTGCCACCAGTGATCCCTCGGGGGGCAATCAGCCCCAGCATTTT.

The chain recombines TRBV7-2 with TRBJ1-2; 9 bases fit TRBD1. Germline loops: CDR1 SGHTA, CDR2 FQGNSA. The CDR3 has 12 amino acids. The V segment lost 3 bases and the J segment 8 bases; nucleotides outside the gene matches: 1. The CDR3 DNA is TGTGCCAGCAGCTTGACAGGGGGAGGCTACACCTTC. Protein: CASSLTGGGYTF.

The chain joins TRBV7-8 to TRBJ2-5, with D perhaps matching TRBD1 (6 bases). Between the trimmed V and J ends, which lost 1 base and 1 base, there was a span of 10 bases. This CDR3 is 15 amino acids long. Germline-derived CDR1 and CDR2 are SGHVS and FQNEAQ. The CDR3 DNA sequence: TGTGCCAGCAGCTTAGTGGGCAGGGGCCAAGAGACCCAGTACTTC. Translation gives CASSLVGRGQETQYF.

The chain recombines TRBV2 with TRBJ2-5, with D perhaps matching TRBD2 (6 bases). Looked up from germline, CDR1 is SNHLY and CDR2 is FYNNEI. The CDR3 covers 15 residues. V lost 2 bases to trimming and J lost 2 bases, with 12 bases between them. For the CDR3, the DNA is TGTGCCAGCAGTGAATACCAGGACTATCAAGAGACCCAGTACTTC. It is translated as CASSEYQDYQETQYF.

The V call is TRBV7-8, the J call TRBJ1-5; a possible D gene is TRBD1 (5 bases). Trimming shortened V by 1 base and J by 0 bases, and 16 bases separated the two germline ends. Germline values: CDR1 SGHVS, CDR2 FQNEAQ. The CDR3 extends over 18 amino acids. CDR3 in amino acids: CASSLGATRGNSNQPQHF. For the CDR3, the DNA is TGTGCCAGCAGCTTAGGCGCGACACGGGGGAATAGCAATCAGCCCCAGCATTTT.

V is TRBV3-1 (or the pseudogene TRBV3-2) and J is TRBJ2-7; TRBD2 matches 7 bases. With 0 bases clipped from V and 0 bases from J, the junction kept 8 bases outside the gene matches. CDR3 length equals 17 residues. The V gene's germline CDR1 is LGHDT and CDR2 YNNKEL (reference sequence). The CDR3: CASSQENPAGYSYEQYF. The CDR3 DNA reads as TGTGCCAGCAGCCAAGAAAACCCAGCGGGGTACTCCTACGAGCAGTACTTC.

This clone was observed once. The chain joins TRBV30 to TRBJ2-7; D might be TRBD1 (5 bases). The CDR3 loop spans 11 amino acids. Between the trimmed V and J ends, which lost 3 bases and 3 bases, there was a span of 6 bases. In germline, CDR1 is GTSNPN, CDR2 SVGIG (reference sequence). The CDR3 here is CAWRQGYEQYF. CDR3 bases: TGTGCCTGGAGGCAGGGCTACGAGCAGTACTTC.

This clone was counted once. The J gene is TRBJ2-7, the V gene TRBV2, with TRBD1 as a possible D gene (6 bases). Germline V CDR1 and CDR2: SNHLY, FYNNEI. The CDR3 length is 16 residues. The V and J ends lost 0 bases and 5 bases respectively, with 17 bases between them. The CDR3 spells CASSEADTPGVDEQYF. CDR3 in DNA: TGTGCCAGCAGTGAAGCCGACACCCCAGGGGTGGACGAGCAGTACTTC.

The rearrangement joins TRBV19 to TRBJ1-3; D uncertain. CDR3 length: 15 amino acids. The germline V gene has CDR1 LNHDA and CDR2 SQIVND (reference sequence). The V end was cut by 0 bases, the J end by 4 bases, with 10 bases between. The CDR3 DNA sequence: TGTGCCAGTAGTATAGATCGCGAGCCAGGAAACACCATATATTTT. It yields the protein CASSIDREPGNTIYF.

CDR3 amino acids: CASSYGYGRAGYF. Written as DNA, the CDR3 is TGTGCCAGCTCTTACGGCTACGGGAGGGCCGGGTACTTC. V gene TRBV11-1 combines with J gene TRBJ2-7; 8 bases map to TRBD2. The CDR3 extends over 13 amino acids. Unmatched junction bases numbered 15, after V lost 8 bases and J lost 12 bases. CDR1 and CDR2 (germline): SGHAT, FQDESV (reference sequence).

The CDR3 bases are TGTGCCAGCAGCTTAAGCGGGAGTGGCACAGATACGCAGTATTTT. It specifies CASSLSGSGTDTQYF. This sequence joins TRBV11-3 and TRBJ2-3; 8 nucleotides match TRBD2. The ends lost 2 bases at V and 1 base at J; junction bases unmatched: 2. The germline V gene has CDR1 SGHNT and CDR2 YENEEA. The CDR3 is made up of 15 amino acids.

The V gene is TRBV3-1 (or the pseudogene TRBV3-2), the J gene TRBJ2-7; D possibly corresponds to TRBD1 (7 bases). The CDR3 contains 15 residues. V lost 0 bases and J 6 bases, leaving 15 bases between the germline ends. The germline V gene has CDR1 LGHDT and CDR2 YNNKEL (reference sequence). The CDR3 loop is CASSQDLGGGGEQYF. CDR3 sequence (DNA): TGTGCCAGCAGCCAAGATCTCGGAGGGGGCGGCGAGCAGTACTTC.

The genes are TRBV5-6 and TRBJ2-6, with D perhaps TRBD1 (5 bases). Trimming took 2 bases from V and 0 from J, leaving 15 bases between them. CDR3 length: 18 residues. The germline gives CDR1 SGHDT, CDR2 YYEEEE. The DNA of the CDR3 is TGTGCCAGCAGCTTAAGGGGAAACATTATCTCTGGGGCCAACGTCCTGACTTTC. Translation gives CASSLRGNIISGANVLTF.

V gene TRBV6-6 combines with J gene TRBJ1-1, with 10 bases identical to TRBD1. Germline loops: CDR1 MNHNY, CDR2 SVGAGI (reference sequence). This CDR3 contains 16 residues. Trimming took 0 bases from V and 4 from J; bases not matched to a gene: 5. This CDR3 is CASSYSGTGVVTEAFF. Written as DNA, the CDR3 is TGTGCCAGCAGTTACTCGGGGACAGGGGTGGTCACTGAAGCTTTCTTT.

V and J are TRBV6-5 and TRBJ2-2, with 9 bases identical to TRBD2. V was clipped by 6 bases and J by 5 bases; unmatched bases: 7. Germline CDR1 reads MNHEY; CDR2 reads SVGAGI. This CDR3 comprises 15 residues. The CDR3 spells CASSSSGAETGELFF. Here the CDR3 DNA reads TGTGCCAGCAGCTCTAGCGGGGCGGAAACCGGGGAGCTGTTTTTT.

This chain joins TRBV30 and TRBJ1-2, with TRBD1 as a possible D gene (5 bases). There are 15 residues in the CDR3. CDR1 and CDR2 (germline): GTSNPN, SVGIG (reference sequence). Deletions cut 2 bases from V and 7 bases from J, with 20 bases between. The CDR3 protein is CAWSRPWGEVSGYTF. The CDR3 DNA sequence: TGTGCCTGGAGTCGCCCGTGGGGGGAAGTCTCTGGCTACACCTTC.

The V and J genes are TRBV11-2 and TRBJ2-6, with 7 nucleotides matching TRBD1. This CDR3 has 18 amino acids. Trimming removed 3 bases from V and 1 base from J; junction bases left unmatched: 9. Germline lookup yields CDR1 SGHAT and CDR2 FQNNGV. Written as DNA, the CDR3 is TGTGCCAGCAGCTTCACAGGGGACGGAATTTCTGGGGCCAACGTCCTGACTTTC. Translating gives CASSFTGDGISGANVLTF. Complete variable domain (other parts from reference TRBV11-2 and TRBJ2-6): EAGVAQSPRYKIIEKRQSVAFWCNPISGHATLYWYQQILGQGPKLLIQFQNNGVVDDSQLPKDRFSAERLKGVDSTLKIQPAKLEDSAVYLCASSFTGDGISGANVLTFGAGSRLTVL.

CDR3 region: CALRAGRAEAFF. The CDR3 nucleotides are TGTGCTCTGCGAGCGGGGCGTGCTGAAGCTTTCTTT. The chain has TRBV30 and TRBJ1-1; D may be TRBD1 (5 bases). Germline V gene data show CDR1 as GTSNPN and CDR2 as SVGIG (reference sequence). This CDR3 comprises 12 residues.

This rearrangement joins TRBV6-5 to TRBJ2-7; tentative D call: TRBD1 (5 bases). Trimming left V 6 bases short and J 0 bases short, with 6 bases between. CDR1 is MNHEY and CDR2 is SVGAGI in the germline V gene. This CDR3 is built from 12 residues. CDR3 bases: TGTGCCAGCAGGGGGCTCTCCTACGAGCAGTACTTC. Amino acid sequence: CASRGLSYEQYF.